The 15 T cell receptor beta chains below were found in one sample sequenced in a study of blood T cell repertoires in COVID-19. Measured with immunoSEQ multiplex PCR; TCRdb has only the in-frame clones, and not every one. There are 150,000 to 200,000 clones in the sample; roughly 88% occur only once, and 2% to 3% lies in the top ten. The specimen was peripheral blood. All receptors come from a man aged 18 to 30 with acute or convalescent COVID-19.

This sequence joins TRBV5-1 and TRBJ2-1; TRBD2 aligns across 10 bases. V was clipped by 4 bases and J by 4 bases; unmatched bases: 8. The CDR3 runs to 16 residues. The germline CDR1 and CDR2 sequences are SGHRS and YFSETQ. The CDR3 sequence: CASSPWTSGFYNEQFF. The CDR3 DNA follows: TGCGCCAGCAGCCCATGGACTAGCGGATTTTACAATGAGCAGTTCTTC. The full variable domain, its missing parts supplied by reference TRBV5-1 and TRBJ2-1, is KAGVTQTPRYLIKTRGQQVTLSCSPISGHRSVSWYQQTPGQGLQFLFEYFSETQRNKGNFPGRFSGRQFSNSRSEMNVSTLELGDSALYLCASSPWTSGFYNEQFFGPGTRLTVL.

V gene TRBV23-1 combines with J gene TRBJ2-1; 9 bases map to TRBD2. TRBV23-1 is an ORF, and what it does is uncertain. The CDR3 contains 21 residues. Losses at the gene ends were 1 base for V and 0 bases for J; bases not matched to a gene: 16. CDR3 coding DNA: TGCGCCAGCAGTCAATTAGGCAAGGCTAGCGGGAATCCTTACTCCTACAATGAGCAGTTCTTC. The encoded protein is CASSQLGKASGNPYSYNEQFF.

The CDR3, as DNA: TGCGCCAGCAGCTCACTAGCGGGGGGGCCACACGAGCAGTACTTC. It yields the protein CASSSLAGGPHEQYF. The rearrangement joins TRBV5-1 to TRBJ2-7; 13 nucleotides agree with TRBD2. The germline V gene has CDR1 SGHRS and CDR2 YFSETQ. J lost 5 bases, V lost 3 bases, and 5 bases had no gene match. This CDR3 has 15 residues.

The V and J genes are TRBV6-6 and TRBJ2-2; tentative D call: TRBD2 (5 bases). V was cut by 10 bases and J by 0 bases, with 9 bases left in between. The CDR3 totals 13 residues. In germline, CDR1 is MNHNY, CDR2 SVGAGI (reference sequence). The DNA of the CDR3 is TGTGCCACCGAGGGCCCGAACACCGGGGAGCTGTTTTTT. Translation: CATEGPNTGELFF.

The chain's CDR3 is CASSLQGRDTIYF. The CDR3 nucleotides read TGTGCCAGCAGCCTTCAGGGGAGGGACACCATATATTTT. The chain links TRBV7-8 to TRBJ1-3, with a possible D match to TRBD1 (6 bases). CDR3 length: 13 amino acids. The germline V gene encodes CDR1 SGHVS and CDR2 FQNEAQ. Trimming stripped 5 bases from V and 8 bases from J, with 13 bases between.

The V gene is TRBV9, the J gene TRBJ1-3; maybe TRBD1 (5 bases). V shed 0 bases and J shed 1 base, with 8 bases lying between them. Germline CDR1 and CDR2: SGDLS and YYNGEE. There are 15 residues in the CDR3. The CDR3 loop reads CASSVGGGSGNTIYF. The CDR3, as DNA: TGTGCCAGCAGCGTAGGTGGGGGGTCTGGAAACACCATATATTTT.

This clone was recorded only once. The V gene is TRBV14, the J gene TRBJ1-4; TRBD1 aligns across 12 bases. The CDR3 length is 20 residues. Germline lookup yields CDR1 SGHDN and CDR2 FVKESK. Trimming at V came to 0 bases and at J to 6 bases, leaving 14 bases not matched to a gene. The CDR3 region has the DNA TGTGCCAGCAGCCAAGATAAACCCGGGACAGGGGGCCGGAGAGATGAAAAACTGTTTTTT. This codes for CASSQDKPGTGGRRDEKLFF.

J is TRBJ2-3 and V is TRBV4-2; TRBD2 aligns across 9 bases. From germline, CDR1 is LGHNA and CDR2 YNFKEQ. V trimming: 1 base; J trimming: 2 bases; junction bases outside the gene matches: 7. CDR3 length: 17 residues. CDR3 sequence (DNA): TGTGCCAGCAGCCAAGGAAACCGACTAGCGGCCACAGATACGCAGTATTTT. Translation gives CASSQGNRLAATDTQYF.

The chain combines TRBV30 with TRBJ1-5; tentative D call: TRBD1 (5 bases). Looked up from germline, CDR1 is GTSNPN and CDR2 is SVGIG (reference sequence). CDR3 length: 15 residues. With 4 bases removed from V and 7 bases from J, the gap between germline ends came to 20 bases. The CDR3 reads CAWTLGHQRGQPQHF. The CDR3 DNA is TGTGCCTGGACCTTAGGACACCAAAGGGGCCAGCCCCAGCATTTT.

The CDR3 reads CSVVPGQGVAGELFF. In DNA form, the CDR3 reads TGCAGCGTTGTGCCGGGACAGGGAGTCGCCGGGGAGCTGTTTTTT. V usage is TRBV29-1 and J usage is TRBJ2-2; 9 positions match TRBD1. The CDR3 is made up of 15 amino acids. Germline CDR1 and CDR2: SQVTM and ANQGSEA. J gave up 6 bases and V 4 bases, and 9 bases lay outside the gene matches.

This chain links TRBV19 with TRBJ1-1, with D possibly being TRBD1 (6 bases). In germline, CDR1 is LNHDA, CDR2 SQIVND (reference sequence). This CDR3 comprises 13 residues. Trimming took 4 bases from V and 6 from J, leaving 12 bases between them. The CDR3 is CASSTGQISEAFF. CDR3 sequence (DNA): TGTGCCAGTAGTACCGGACAGATCTCTGAAGCTTTCTTT.

V is TRBV5-1 and J is TRBJ2-1; the match to TRBD2 covers 9 bases. The CDR3 extends over 18 amino acids. The germline V gene encodes CDR1 SGHRS and CDR2 YFSETQ. V lost 2 bases, J lost 4 bases, and 13 bases stayed unmatched. In DNA form, the CDR3 reads TGCGCCAGCAGCTTTTTCCCCCTTATAGCGGGGGAGTACAATGAGCAGTTCTTC. Its translation is CASSFFPLIAGEYNEQFF.

The rearrangement uses TRBV18 and TRBJ1-2; 8 nucleotides agree with TRBD1. CDR1 is KGHSH, CDR2 LQKENI, per germline. J gave up 2 bases and V 6 bases, and 8 bases lay outside the gene matches. The CDR3 sequence is 15 residues long. As DNA, the CDR3 is TGTGCCAGCTCGCCGGGACAGGCTCCCAACTATGGCTACACCTTC. It yields the protein CASSPGQAPNYGYTF.

The chain links TRBV5-1 to TRBJ1-1, with a possible D match to TRBD1 (6 bases). CDR3 length: 15 residues. V lost 4 bases and J lost 3, with 16 bases in between. CDR1 is SGHRS and CDR2 is YFSETQ in the germline V gene. The CDR3 DNA is TGCGCCAGCAGCCCACAGGGAAGGGGCGACACTGAAGCTTTCTTT. This encodes CASSPQGRGDTEAFF.

J is TRBJ1-2 and V is TRBV18; 7 nucleotides agree with TRBD1. This CDR3 is built from 16 residues. CDR1 is KGHSH, CDR2 LQKENI, per germline. The V segment lost 4 bases and the J segment 6 bases; nucleotides outside the gene matches: 14. As DNA, the CDR3 is TGTGCCAGCTCACGTCAGATAGAGGGACAGAAGGATGGCTACACCTTC. Translating it yields CASSRQIEGQKDGYTF.